What follows is one TCR beta chain and its context. Amplification used 60 Vbeta primers and 13 Jbeta primers. Clones were sequenced by immunoSEQ multiplex PCR, and TCRdb holds only the in-frame ones, with some missing. The table lists approximately 200,000 clones, about 85% of them singletons. These data belong to a study of cytomegalovirus exposure and HLA in healthy donors. The sequence derives from a human donor in good health. The sample was PBMCs.

The CDR3 loop reads CASSVADQQETQYF. In DNA form, the CDR3 reads TGCGCCAGCAGCGTAGCGGACCAACAAGAGACCCAGTACTTC. This rearrangement joins TRBV5-1 to TRBJ2-5, with TRBD2 as a possible D gene (6 bases). The CDR3 runs to 14 residues. V shed 4 bases and J shed 2 bases, with 12 bases lying between them. CDR1 and CDR2 from the germline V gene are SGHRS and YFSETQ.